Here is one T cell receptor (beta chain) with its context. TCRdb keeps only in-frame clones here, not all; method: immunoSEQ multiplex PCR. The sample lists around 53,000 clones; around 90% were seen once. The source of the sample is a study of control samples from healthy donors and cancer patients. Germline V gene data show CDR1 as SNHLY and CDR2 as FYNNEI. The CDR3 contains 12 residues. Between the trimmed V and J ends, which lost 4 bases and 8 bases, there was a span of 8 bases. The sample comprised PBMCs. The sequence derives from a man in his sixties with head and neck cancer. This sequence joins TRBV2 and TRBJ1-4; tentative D call: TRBD1 (5 bases). The CDR3 sequence: CASSGQGEKLFF. The CDR3 coding sequence is TGTGCCAGCAGTGGGCAGGGCGAAAAACTGTTTTTT.